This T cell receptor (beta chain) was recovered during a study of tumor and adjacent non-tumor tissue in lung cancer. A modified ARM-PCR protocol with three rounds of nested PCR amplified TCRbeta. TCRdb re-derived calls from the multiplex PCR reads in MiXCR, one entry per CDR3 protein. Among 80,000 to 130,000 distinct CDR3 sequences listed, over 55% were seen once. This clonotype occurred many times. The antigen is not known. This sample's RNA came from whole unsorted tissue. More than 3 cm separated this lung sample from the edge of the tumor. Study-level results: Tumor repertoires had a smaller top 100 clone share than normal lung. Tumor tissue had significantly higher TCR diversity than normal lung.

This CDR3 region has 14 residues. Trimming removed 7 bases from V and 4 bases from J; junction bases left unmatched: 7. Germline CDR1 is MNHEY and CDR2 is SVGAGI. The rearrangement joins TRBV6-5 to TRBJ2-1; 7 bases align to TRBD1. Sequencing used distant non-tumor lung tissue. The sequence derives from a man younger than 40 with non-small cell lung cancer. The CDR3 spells CASTRGQTYNEQFF. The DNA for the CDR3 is TGTGCCAGCACCCGGGGACAGACTTACAATGAGCAGTTCTTC.